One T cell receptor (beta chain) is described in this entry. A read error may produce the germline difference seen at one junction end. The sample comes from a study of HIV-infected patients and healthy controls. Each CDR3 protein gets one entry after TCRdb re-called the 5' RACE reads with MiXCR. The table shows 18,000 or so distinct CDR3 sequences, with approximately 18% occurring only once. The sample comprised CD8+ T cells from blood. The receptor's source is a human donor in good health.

The CDR3 sequence is CVSSVWTGENTEAFF. CDR3 bases: TGTGTCAGCAGTGTGTGGACAGGGGAGAACACTGAAGCTTTCTTT. The genes are TRBV2 and TRBJ1-1; 9 bases are a match to TRBD1. Germline loops: CDR1 SNHLY, CDR2 FYNNEI. The CDR3 spans 15 residues.